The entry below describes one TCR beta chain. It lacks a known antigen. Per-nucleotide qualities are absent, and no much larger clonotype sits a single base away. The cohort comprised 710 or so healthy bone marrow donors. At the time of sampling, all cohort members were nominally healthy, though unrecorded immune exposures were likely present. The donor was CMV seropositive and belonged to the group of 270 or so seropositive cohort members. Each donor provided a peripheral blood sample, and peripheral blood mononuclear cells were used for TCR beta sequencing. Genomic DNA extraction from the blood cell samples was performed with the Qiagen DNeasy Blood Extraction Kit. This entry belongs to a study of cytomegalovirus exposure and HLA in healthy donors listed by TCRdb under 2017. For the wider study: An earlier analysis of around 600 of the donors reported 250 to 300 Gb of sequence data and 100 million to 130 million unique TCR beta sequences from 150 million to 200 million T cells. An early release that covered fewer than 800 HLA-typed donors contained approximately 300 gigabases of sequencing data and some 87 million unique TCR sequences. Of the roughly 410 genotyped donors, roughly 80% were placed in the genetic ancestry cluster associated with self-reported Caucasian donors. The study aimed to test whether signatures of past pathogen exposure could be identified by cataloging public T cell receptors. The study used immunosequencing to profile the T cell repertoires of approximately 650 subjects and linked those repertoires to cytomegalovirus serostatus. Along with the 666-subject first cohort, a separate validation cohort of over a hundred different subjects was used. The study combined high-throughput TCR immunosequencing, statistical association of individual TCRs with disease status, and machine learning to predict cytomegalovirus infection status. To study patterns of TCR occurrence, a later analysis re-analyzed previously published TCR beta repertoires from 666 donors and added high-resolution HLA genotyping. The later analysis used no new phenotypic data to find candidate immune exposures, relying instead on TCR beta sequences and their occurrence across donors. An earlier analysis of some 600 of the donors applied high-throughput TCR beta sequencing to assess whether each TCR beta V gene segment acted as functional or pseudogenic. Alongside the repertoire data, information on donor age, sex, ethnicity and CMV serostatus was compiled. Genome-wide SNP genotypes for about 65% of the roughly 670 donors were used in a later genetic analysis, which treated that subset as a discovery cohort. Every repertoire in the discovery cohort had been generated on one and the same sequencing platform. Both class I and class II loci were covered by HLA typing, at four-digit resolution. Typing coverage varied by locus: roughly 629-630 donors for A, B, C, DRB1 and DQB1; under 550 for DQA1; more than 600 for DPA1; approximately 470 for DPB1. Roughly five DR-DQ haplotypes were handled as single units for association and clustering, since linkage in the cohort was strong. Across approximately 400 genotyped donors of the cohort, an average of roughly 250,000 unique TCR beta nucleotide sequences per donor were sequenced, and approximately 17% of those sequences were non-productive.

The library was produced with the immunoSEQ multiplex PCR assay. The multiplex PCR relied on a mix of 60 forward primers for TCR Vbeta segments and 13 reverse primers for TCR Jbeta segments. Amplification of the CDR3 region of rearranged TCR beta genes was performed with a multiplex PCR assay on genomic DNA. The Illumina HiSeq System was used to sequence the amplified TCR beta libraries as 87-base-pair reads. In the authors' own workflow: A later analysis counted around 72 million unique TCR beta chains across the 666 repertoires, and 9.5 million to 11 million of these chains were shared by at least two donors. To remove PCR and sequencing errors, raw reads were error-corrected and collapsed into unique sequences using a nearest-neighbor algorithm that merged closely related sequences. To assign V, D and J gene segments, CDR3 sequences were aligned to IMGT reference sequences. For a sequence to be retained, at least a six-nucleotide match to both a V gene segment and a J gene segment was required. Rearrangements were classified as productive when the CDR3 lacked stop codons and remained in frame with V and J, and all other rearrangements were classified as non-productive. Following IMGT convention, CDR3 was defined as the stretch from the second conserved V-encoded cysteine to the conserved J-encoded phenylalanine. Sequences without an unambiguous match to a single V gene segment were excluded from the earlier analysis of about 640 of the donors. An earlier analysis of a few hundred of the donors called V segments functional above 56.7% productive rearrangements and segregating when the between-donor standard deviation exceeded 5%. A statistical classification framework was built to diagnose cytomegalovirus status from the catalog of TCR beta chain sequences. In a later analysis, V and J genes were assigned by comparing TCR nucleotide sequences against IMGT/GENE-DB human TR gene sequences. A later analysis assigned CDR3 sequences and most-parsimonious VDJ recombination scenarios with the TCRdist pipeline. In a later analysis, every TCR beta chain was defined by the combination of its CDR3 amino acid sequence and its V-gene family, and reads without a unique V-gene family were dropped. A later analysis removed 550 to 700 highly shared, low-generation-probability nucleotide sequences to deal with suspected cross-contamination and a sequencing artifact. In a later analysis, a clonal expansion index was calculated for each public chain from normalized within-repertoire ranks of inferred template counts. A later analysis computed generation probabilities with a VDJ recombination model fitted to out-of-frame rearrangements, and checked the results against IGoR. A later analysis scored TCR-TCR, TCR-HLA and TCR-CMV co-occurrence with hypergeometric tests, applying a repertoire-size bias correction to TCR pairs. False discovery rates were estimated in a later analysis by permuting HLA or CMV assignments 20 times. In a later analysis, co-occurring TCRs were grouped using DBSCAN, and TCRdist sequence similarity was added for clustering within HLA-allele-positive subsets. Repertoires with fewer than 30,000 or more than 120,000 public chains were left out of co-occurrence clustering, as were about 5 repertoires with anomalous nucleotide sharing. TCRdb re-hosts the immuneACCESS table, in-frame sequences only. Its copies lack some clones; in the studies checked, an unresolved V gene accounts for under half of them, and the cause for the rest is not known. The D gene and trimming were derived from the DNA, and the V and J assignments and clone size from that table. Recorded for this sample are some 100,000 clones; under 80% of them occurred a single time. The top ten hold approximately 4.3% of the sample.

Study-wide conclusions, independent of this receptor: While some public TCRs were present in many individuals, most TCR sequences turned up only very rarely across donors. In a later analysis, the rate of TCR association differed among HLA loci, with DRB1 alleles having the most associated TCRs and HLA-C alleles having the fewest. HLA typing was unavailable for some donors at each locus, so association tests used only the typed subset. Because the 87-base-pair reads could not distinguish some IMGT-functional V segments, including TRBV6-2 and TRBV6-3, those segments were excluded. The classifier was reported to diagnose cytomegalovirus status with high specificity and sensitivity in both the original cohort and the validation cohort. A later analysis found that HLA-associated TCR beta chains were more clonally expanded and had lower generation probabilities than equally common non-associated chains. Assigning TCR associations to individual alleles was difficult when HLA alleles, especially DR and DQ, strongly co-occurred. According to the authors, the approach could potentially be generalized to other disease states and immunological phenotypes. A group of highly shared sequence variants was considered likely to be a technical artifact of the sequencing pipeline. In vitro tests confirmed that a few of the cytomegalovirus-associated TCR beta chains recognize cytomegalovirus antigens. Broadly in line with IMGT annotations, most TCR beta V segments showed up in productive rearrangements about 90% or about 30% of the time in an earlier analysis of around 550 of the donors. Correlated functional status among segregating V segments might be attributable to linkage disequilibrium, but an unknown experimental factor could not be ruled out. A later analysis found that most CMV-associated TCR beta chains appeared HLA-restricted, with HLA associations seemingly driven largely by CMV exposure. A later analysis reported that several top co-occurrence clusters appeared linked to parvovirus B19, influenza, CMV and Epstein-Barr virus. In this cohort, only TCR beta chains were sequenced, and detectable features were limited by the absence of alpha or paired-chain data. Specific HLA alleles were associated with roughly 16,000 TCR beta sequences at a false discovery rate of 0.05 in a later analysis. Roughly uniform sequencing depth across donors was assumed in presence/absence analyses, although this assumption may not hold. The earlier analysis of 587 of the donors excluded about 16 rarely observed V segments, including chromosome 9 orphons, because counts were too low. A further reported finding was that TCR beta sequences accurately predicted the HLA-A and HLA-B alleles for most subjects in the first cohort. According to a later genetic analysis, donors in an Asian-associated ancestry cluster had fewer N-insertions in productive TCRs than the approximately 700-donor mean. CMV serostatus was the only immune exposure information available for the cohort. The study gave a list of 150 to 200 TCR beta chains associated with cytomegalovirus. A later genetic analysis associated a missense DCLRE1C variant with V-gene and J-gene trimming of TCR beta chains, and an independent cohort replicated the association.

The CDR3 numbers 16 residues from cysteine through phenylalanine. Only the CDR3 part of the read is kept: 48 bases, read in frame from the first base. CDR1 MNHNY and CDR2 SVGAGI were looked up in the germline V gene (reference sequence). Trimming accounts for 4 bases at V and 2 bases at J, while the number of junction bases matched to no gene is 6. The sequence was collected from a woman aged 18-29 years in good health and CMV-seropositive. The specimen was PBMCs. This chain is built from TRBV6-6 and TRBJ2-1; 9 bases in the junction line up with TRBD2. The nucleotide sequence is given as TGTGCCAGCAGTTTAAGACTAGCGGAAACCTACAATGAGCAGTTCTTC. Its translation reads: CASSLRLAETYNEQFF.